This TCR beta chain was obtained from a study of shared clonotypes between healthy human individuals. Findings of the study overall: Across a few donors, naive CD4 shared 5% to 6%, naive CD8 more than 3%, memory CD4 approximately 2.5%, memory CD8 about 0.38%.

Here immunoSEQ multiplex PCR was the method, and the copy in TCRdb shows in-frame clones only, minus some. The data contain roughly 500,000 clones, less than 96% of them singletons. About this clone: The antigen is not known.

V lost 4 bases to trimming and J lost 0 bases, with 15 bases between them. The CDR3 covers 16 residues. Germline CDR1 is SGHDN and CDR2 is FVKESK. The chain employs TRBV14 and TRBJ1-1; D remains unclear. Input material: naive CD4+ T cells sorted from blood. The subset was: CD45RA+ positively selected. This TCR came from a woman in her 30s in good health. CDR3 sequence: CASSPREDLLNTEAFF. For the CDR3, the DNA is TGTGCCAGCAGCCCCCGGGAGGACCTCCTGAACACTGAAGCTTTCTTT. Complete variable domain (other parts from reference TRBV14 and TRBJ1-1): EAGVTQFPSHSVIEKGQTVTLRCDPISGHDNLYWYRRVMGKEIKFLLHFVKESKQDESGMPNNRFLAERTGGTYSTLKVQPAELEDSGVYFCASSPREDLLNTEAFFGQGTRLTVV.